The present TCR beta chain was sequenced within a study of cytomegalovirus exposure and HLA in healthy donors. General study findings and limits: Rarity characterized most TCR sequences, yet some public TCRs appeared in many donors. The authors assumed roughly uniform sequencing depth across donors for presence/absence analyses. Earlier analysis found most TCR beta V segments productive about 87% or about 30% of the time.

Germline lookup yields CDR1 SEHNR and CDR2 FQNEAQ (reference sequence). CDR3 length: 14 residues. V shed 5 bases and J 6 bases; nucleotides not matched to a gene: 4. Note on this clone: The antigen remains unidentified.

PCR amplification relied on 60 Vbeta primers (plus 13 Jbeta primers). Per the original methods: Tens of millions of unique TCR beta chains, roughly 11 million shared, were counted in a later analysis. Sequenced by immunoSEQ multiplex PCR; TCRdb stores in-frame clones only, minus some. The V and J calls and clone size come from that table; D and trimming were worked out from the DNA. The data show over 200,000 clones, under 90% seen once. The chain links TRBV7-9 to TRBJ2-7; 13 bases line up with TRBD2. The specimen was PBMCs. This receptor was taken from a human donor in good health. CDR3 amino acids: CASSAGTSGVEQYF. As DNA, the CDR3 is TGTGCCAGCAGCGCCGGGACTAGCGGGGTCGAGCAGTACTTC.